The 12 T cell receptor beta chains presented below share a single source sample, sequenced in a study of OX40 agonist ivuxolimab in advanced cancers. Measured with immunoSEQ multiplex PCR; TCRdb has only the in-frame clones, and not every one. The sample carries 75,000 to 95,000 clones, 92% recorded once. This specimen consisted of CD4+ or CD8+ T cells sorted from blood, obtained in a trial of the OX40 agonist ivuxolimab. The receptors originated from an adult with an advanced solid tumor such as melanoma, head and neck, liver or kidney cancer.

The chain combines TRBV13 with TRBJ1-6, with D tentatively TRBD1 (6 bases). V shed 5 bases and J shed 6 bases, with 11 bases lying between them. The germline V gene encodes CDR1 PRHDT and CDR2 FYEKMQ (reference sequence). The CDR3 has 14 amino acids. CDR3 region: CASSDDRLNSPLHF. CDR3 DNA sequence: TGTGCCAGCAGCGACGACAGGCTTAATTCACCCCTCCACTTT.

The J gene is TRBJ1-1, the V gene TRBV5-1; possibly TRBD1 for D (5 bases). Germline V gene data show CDR1 as SGHRS and CDR2 as YFSETQ. The germline V and J ends were trimmed by 1 base and 8 bases, with 12 bases remaining between them. This CDR3 has 13 amino acids. The CDR3 loop reads CASSLSRVGEAFF. The CDR3 DNA follows: TGCGCCAGCAGCTTGTCCAGGGTCGGGGAAGCTTTCTTT.

V and J are TRBV19 and TRBJ1-2; tentative D call: TRBD1 (6 bases). Germline V gene sequence: CDR1 LNHDA, CDR2 SQIVND (reference sequence). V was shortened by 4 bases and J by 0 bases, with 12 bases between the two germline ends. The CDR3 is 15 amino acids. The CDR3 nucleotides are TGTGCCAGTAGTACACAGGGTGGCGCTAACTATGGCTACACCTTC. Amino acid sequence: CASSTQGGANYGYTF.

The rearrangement uses TRBV6-6 and TRBJ2-7, with D perhaps TRBD2 (5 bases). The germline gives CDR1 MNHNY, CDR2 SVGAGI (reference sequence). There are 13 residues in the CDR3. V shed 11 bases and J shed 2 bases, with 16 bases lying between them. The CDR3 DNA follows: TGTGCCGCCAGGCTCATGGGAGCCTACGAGCAGTACTTC. Amino acid sequence: CAARLMGAYEQYF.

The rearrangement links TRBV6-1 to TRBJ2-5; D is uncertain. The J call is doubtful: the DNA matches TRBJ2-7 better. There are 10 residues in the CDR3. Germline CDR1 is MNHNS and CDR2 is SASEGT. This CDR3 is CASSEYEQYF. CDR3 bases: TGTGCCAGCAGTGAATACGAGCAGTACTTC.

V usage is TRBV10-2 and J usage is TRBJ1-3; TRBD1 might be the D (6 bases). V dropped 6 bases and J dropped 0 bases, with 18 bases sitting between them. Germline V CDR1 and CDR2: WSHSY, SAAADI. This CDR3 has 17 residues. The CDR3 nucleotides read TGCGCCAGCAGACAAAGCCTCGACAGGAACTCTGGAAACACCATATATTTT. It encodes CASRQSLDRNSGNTIYF.

About this clone: Other DNA sequences in this specimen translate into the identical CDR3. J is TRBJ1-1 and V is TRBV9; no clear D gene. The CDR3 extends over 13 amino acids. Germline assignment: CDR1 SGDLS and CDR2 YYNGEE. V dropped 0 bases and J dropped 3 bases, with 6 bases sitting between them. The CDR3: CASSVALDTEAFF. The CDR3, as DNA: TGTGCCAGCAGCGTAGCCCTGGACACTGAAGCTTTCTTT.

The gene calls are TRBV5-4 and TRBJ2-7, with 12 bases identical to TRBD1. The V and J ends lost 4 bases and 3 bases, in that order; junction bases with no gene match: 5. Germline values: CDR1 SGHNT, CDR2 YYREEE (reference sequence). The CDR3 loop spans 15 amino acids. DNA of the CDR3: TGTGCCAGCAGCCCGGGACAGGGGGCTTTCTACGAGCAGTACTTC. Its protein is CASSPGQGAFYEQYF.

This sequence joins TRBV19 and TRBJ1-1; D remains ambiguous. There are 15 residues in the CDR3. Germline V gene sequence: CDR1 LNHDA, CDR2 SQIVND (reference sequence). V shed 7 bases and J shed 1 base, with 16 bases lying between them. The CDR3 coding sequence is TGTGCCAGTATTCCCCCCCGGGGAACGAACACTGAAGCTTTCTTT. It encodes CASIPPRGTNTEAFF.

This clone appeared a few times. CDR3 in DNA: TGCGCCAGCAGTGAGGTTGCAGGGGGCGTTATTAACAATGAGCAGTTCTTC. This gives the protein CASSEVAGGVINNEQFF. This chain connects TRBV10-2 to TRBJ2-1, with 8 bases aligning to TRBD1. The junction had 11 bases not matched to a gene; V was cut back by 2 bases and J by 5 bases. The CDR3 loop spans 17 amino acids. In germline, CDR1 is WSHSY, CDR2 SAAADI.

Regarding this clone: Compared with germline, one end of the junction differs, possibly owing to a read error. The chain joins TRBV5-1 to TRBJ2-1, with D perhaps matching TRBD1 (5 bases). Germline CDR1 reads SGHRS; CDR2 reads YFSETQ. The CDR3 sequence is 15 residues long. The CDR3 region has the DNA TGTGCCAGCAGCTCCTCCAGGGTTTCCTACAATGAGCAGTTCTTC. Its translation: CASSSSRVSYNEQFF.

The chain employs TRBV18 and TRBJ1-2; a weak D match, TRBD1 (5 bases). The CDR3 consists of 13 residues. The V end was cut by 8 bases, the J end by 6 bases, with 16 bases between. Germline V gene data show CDR1 as KGHSH and CDR2 as LQKENI. CDR3 sequence reads: CASAGIEDDGYTF. The CDR3 nucleotides are TGTGCCAGCGCAGGGATAGAGGACGATGGCTACACCTTC.